This note documents a single T cell receptor (beta chain) sequence. Antigen: not known. This entry belongs to a study of blood T cells in healthy people across ages. Next came a second PCR, run for about 7 to 12 cycles, which used a sample-barcoded 5' primer along with a J-beta primer mix. From each sample, at least 2.5 million paired-end reads containing CDR3 were obtained. TCRdb itself ran the 5' RACE reads through MiXCR, one entry per CDR3 protein. The table lists about 1.1 million distinct CDR3 sequences, 35% to 40% of them singletons. Trimming left V 0 bases short and J 3 bases short, with 12 bases between. CDR1 and CDR2 from the germline V gene are SGHRS and YFSETQ. This CDR3 has 15 residues. Notes on the study in general: Observed TCR beta diversity per million T cells went down as age went up. This fall followed a roughly linear course with age. Relative to aged donors, long-lived donors carried more naive CD4+ cells and displayed higher diversity.

This chain links TRBV5-1 with TRBJ1-2, with a tentative D call TRBD1 (5 bases). The sequence came from a man younger than 35 in good health. Specimen: blood. This chain's CDR3 is CASSLAGQLYYGYTF. The CDR3 DNA reads TGCGCCAGCAGCTTGGCAGGGCAGCTTTACTATGGCTACACCTTC.